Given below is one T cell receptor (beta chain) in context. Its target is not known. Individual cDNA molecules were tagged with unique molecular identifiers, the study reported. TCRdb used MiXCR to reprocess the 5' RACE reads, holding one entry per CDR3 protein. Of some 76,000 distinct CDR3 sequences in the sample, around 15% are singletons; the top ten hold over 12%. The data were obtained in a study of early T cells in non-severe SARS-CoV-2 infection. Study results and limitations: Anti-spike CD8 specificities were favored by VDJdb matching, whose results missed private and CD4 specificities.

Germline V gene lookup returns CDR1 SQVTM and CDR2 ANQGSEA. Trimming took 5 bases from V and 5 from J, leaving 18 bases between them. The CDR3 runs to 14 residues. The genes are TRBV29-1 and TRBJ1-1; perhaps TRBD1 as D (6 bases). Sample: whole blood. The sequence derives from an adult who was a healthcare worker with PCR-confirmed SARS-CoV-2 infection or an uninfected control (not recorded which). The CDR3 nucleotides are TGCAGCGTTAGTGACAGGTTGAGGGGAACTGAAGCTTTCTTT. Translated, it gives CSVSDRLRGTEAFF.